Below are 26 T cell receptor beta chains sequenced from a single sample in a study of OX40 agonist ivuxolimab in advanced cancers. Only in-frame clones appear in the TCRdb table, and some are missing; sequencing was by immunoSEQ multiplex PCR. The data show 55,000 to 70,000 clones, with about 85% seen just once and approximately 4.5% held by the top ten. This specimen was CD4+ or CD8+ T cells sorted from blood, taken in a trial of the OX40 agonist ivuxolimab. These receptors were obtained from an adult with an advanced solid tumor such as melanoma, head and neck, liver or kidney cancer.

This clone was seen only a few times. V usage is TRBV27 and J usage is TRBJ2-7; no clear D. The V and J ends lost 5 bases and 5 bases respectively, with 7 bases between them. This CDR3 has 11 amino acids. Germline CDR1 reads MNHEY; CDR2 reads SMNVEV (reference sequence). The chain's CDR3 is CASSAGHEQYF. The CDR3, as DNA: TGTGCCAGCAGTGCAGGTCACGAGCAGTACTTC.

The rearrangement joins TRBV9 to TRBJ2-7, with 11 bases that match TRBD2. Germline-derived CDR1 and CDR2 are SGDLS and YYNGEE. Trimming at V came to 3 bases and at J to 6 bases, leaving 5 bases not matched to a gene. This CDR3 has 14 amino acids. DNA for the CDR3: TGTGCCAGCAGCGAAACTAGCGGGAGTCGCGAGCAGTACTTC. It codes for CASSETSGSREQYF.

The gene calls are TRBV19 and TRBJ2-5; 7 bases line up with TRBD1. The CDR3 consists of 15 residues. CDR1 and CDR2 (germline): LNHDA, SQIVND (reference sequence). The V segment lost 6 bases and the J segment 2 bases; nucleotides outside the gene matches: 9. The CDR3 coding sequence is TGTGCCAGTAGAAGACAGGGAGCGGAACAAGAGACCCAGTACTTC. Protein product: CASRRQGAEQETQYF.

The chain links TRBV5-4 to TRBJ1-1; 8 bases are shared with TRBD1. Per germline, CDR1 SGHNT and CDR2 YYREEE (reference sequence). The CDR3 covers 16 residues. V shed 3 bases, J shed 7 bases, and the junction held 14 bases outside the gene matches. The chain's CDR3 is CASSSGLDPGTGEAFF. CDR3 DNA: TGTGCCAGCAGCTCGGGGCTTGACCCCGGGACAGGTGAAGCTTTCTTT.

This rearrangement joins TRBV27 to TRBJ2-5, with TRBD2 identical over 12 bases. With 5 bases clipped from V and 2 bases from J, the junction kept 6 bases outside the gene matches. Germline CDR1 reads MNHEY; CDR2 reads SMNVEV (reference sequence). This CDR3 is 16 amino acids long. CDR3 in DNA: TGTGCCAGCAGTCCCCGACTAGCGGGGGCTCAAGAGACCCAGTACTTC. Amino acid sequence: CASSPRLAGAQETQYF.

Worth noting for this clone: This CDR3 is also generated by other DNA sequences in the sample. The genes are TRBV6-6 and TRBJ2-1, with D hard to call. Germline V gene lookup returns CDR1 MNHNY and CDR2 SVGAGI (reference sequence). V was pared by 3 bases and J by 1 base, with 1 base between. The CDR3 runs to 12 residues. The CDR3 DNA reads TGTGCCAGCAGTTATTCCTACAATGAGCAGTTCTTC. As protein: CASSYSYNEQFF.

V is TRBV10-3 and J is TRBJ2-1; TRBD2 matches at 9 bases. CDR3 length: 18 amino acids. The germline V gene has CDR1 ENHRY and CDR2 SYGVKD. V was pared by 9 bases and J by 0 bases, with 15 bases of the junction left unmatched. DNA of the CDR3: TGTGCCATGAGCCCCGGTAGCGGGGGCCGAAGCTCCTACAATGAGCAGTTCTTC. Its translation is CAMSPGSGGRSSYNEQFF.

The CDR3 spells CASSVGLASGTDTQYF. The CDR3 DNA is TGTGCCAGCAGCGTAGGACTAGCGTCTGGCACAGATACGCAGTATTTT. The chain employs TRBV9 and TRBJ2-3; 8 bases fit TRBD2. V lost 0 bases to trimming and J lost 1 base; unmatched junction nucleotides: 4. Per germline, CDR1 SGDLS and CDR2 YYNGEE. CDR3 length equals 16 residues.

This clone was recorded only once. The chain is built from TRBV7-9 and TRBJ2-1, with D tentatively TRBD1 (6 bases). Trimming left V 6 bases short and J 8 bases short, with 17 bases between. This CDR3 is 14 amino acids long. Germline CDR1 reads SEHNR; CDR2 reads FQNEAQ (reference sequence). The CDR3 DNA sequence: TGTGCCAGCAGTTCGACAGGACAGCTGGATGAGCAGTTCTTC. Protein sequence: CASSSTGQLDEQFF. Looking up the rest from reference TRBV7-9 and TRBJ2-1 gives the full variable domain: DTGVSQNPRHKITKRGQNVTFRCDPISEHNRLYWYRQTLGQGPEFLTYFQNEAQLEKSRLLSDRFSAERPKGSFSTLEIQRTEQGDSAMYLCASSSTGQLDEQFFGPGTRLTVL.

The chain employs TRBV2 and TRBJ1-1, with no clear D. Trimming took 3 bases from V and 11 from J, leaving 10 bases between them. The CDR3 sequence is 11 residues long. The germline CDR1 and CDR2 sequences are SNHLY and FYNNEI. DNA for the CDR3: TGTGCCAGCAGTGAGGGCAGAGGGGCTTTCTTT. It encodes CASSEGRGAFF. Filled out from reference TRBV2 and TRBJ1-1, the complete variable domain reads EPEVTQTPSHQVTQMGQEVILRCVPISNHLYFYWYRQILGQKVEFLVSFYNNEISEKSEIFDDQFSVERPDGSNFTLKIRSTKLEDSAMYFCASSEGRGAFFGQGTRLTVV.

This clone has only one observation. The CDR3 nucleotides read TGCGCCAGCAGCCAAGTCGGGGAGGGTGGCGAAAAACTGTTTTTT. It is translated as CASSQVGEGGEKLFF. The chain joins TRBV4-1 to TRBJ1-4; D remains unclear. Deletions cut 1 base from V and 8 bases from J, with 14 bases between. From germline, CDR1 is MGHRA and CDR2 YSYEKL. This CDR3 is built from 15 residues.

The V and J genes are TRBV7-8 and TRBJ2-3; perhaps D is TRBD1 or TRBD2 (6 bases each). This CDR3 is built from 16 residues. Trimming took off 5 bases at V and 4 bases at J, with 19 bases between the two ends. Germline CDR1 and CDR2: SGHVS and FQNEAQ. The CDR3 sequence: CASSTQGGRLPDTQYF. As DNA, the CDR3 is TGTGCCAGCAGCACTCAAGGGGGGAGACTCCCAGATACGCAGTATTTT. The whole variable domain, filled in from reference TRBV7-8 and TRBJ2-3, reads GAGVSQSPRYKVAKRGQDVALRCDPISGHVSLFWYQQALGQGPEFLTYFQNEAQLDKSGLPSDRFFAERPEGSVSTLKIQRTQQEDSAVYLCASSTQGGRLPDTQYFGPGTRLTVL.

The chain has TRBV6-5 and TRBJ1-2; D perhaps matches TRBD1 (5 bases). CDR1 is MNHEY, CDR2 SVGAGI, per germline. CDR3 length: 15 amino acids. V lost 4 bases, J lost 1 base, and 13 bases lay in between. This CDR3 reads CASSLDGGFNYGYTF. CDR3 in DNA: TGTGCCAGCAGTTTGGACGGGGGGTTTAACTATGGCTACACCTTC.

The chain recombines TRBV11-2 with TRBJ2-1; D gene ambiguous. This CDR3 contains 13 residues. The V gene's germline CDR1 is SGHAT and CDR2 FQNNGV. Trimming pared 3 bases from V and 7 bases from J, leaving 10 bases between. CDR3 amino acids: CASSLWAVNEQFF. The CDR3 bases are TGTGCCAGCAGCTTGTGGGCCGTTAATGAGCAGTTCTTC.

The rearrangement uses TRBV7-9 and TRBJ2-3; 7 nucleotides align to TRBD2. This CDR3 is built from 15 residues. Per the germline V gene, CDR1 is SEHNR and CDR2 is FQNEAQ (reference sequence). Trimming removed 5 bases from V and 3 bases from J; junction bases left unmatched: 8. For the CDR3, the DNA is TGTGCCAGCAGCCCGCGGGGGTCTGGGACAGATACGCAGTATTTT. This gives the protein CASSPRGSGTDTQYF.

This clone was counted a few times. This rearrangement joins TRBV10-2 to TRBJ2-1, with D maybe TRBD1 (5 bases). CDR1 WSHSY and CDR2 SAAADI come from the germline V gene. The CDR3 spans 14 residues. V gave up 4 bases and J gave up 7 bases, with 14 bases separating them. The CDR3 sequence: CASSARGTGNEQFF. CDR3 DNA sequence: TGCGCCAGCAGTGCAAGGGGTACGGGTAATGAGCAGTTCTTC.

The J gene is TRBJ2-7, the V gene TRBV2; a possible D gene is TRBD2 (5 bases). Trimming pared 10 bases from V and 2 bases from J, leaving 18 bases between. This CDR3 region has 14 residues. Germline CDR1 is SNHLY and CDR2 is FYNNEI. The CDR3 reads CATKAAEGTYEQYF. CDR3 sequence (DNA): TGTGCCACAAAGGCAGCGGAAGGCACCTACGAGCAGTACTTC. Full variable domain (missing parts from reference TRBV2 and TRBJ2-7): EPEVTQTPSHQVTQMGQEVILRCVPISNHLYFYWYRQILGQKVEFLVSFYNNEISEKSEIFDDQFSVERPDGSNFTLKIRSTKLEDSAMYFCATKAAEGTYEQYFGPGTRLTVT.

The gene calls are TRBV7-9 and TRBJ2-1; tentatively, D is TRBD1 (5 bases). The CDR3 consists of 16 residues. Between the trimmed V and J ends, which lost 5 bases and 0 bases, there was a span of 14 bases. Germline V gene lookup returns CDR1 SEHNR and CDR2 FQNEAQ (reference sequence). CDR3 in DNA: TGTGCCAGCAGCCCTGACAGAATGAGCTCCTACAATGAGCAGTTCTTC. It specifies CASSPDRMSSYNEQFF.

This chain connects TRBV2 to TRBJ2-3; no clear D gene. This CDR3 has 13 residues. V gave up 5 bases and J gave up 9 bases, with 15 bases separating them. Germline CDR1 is SNHLY and CDR2 is FYNNEI. The CDR3 region is CASSTGPLNTQYF. In nucleotides, the CDR3 is TGTGCCAGCAGTACCGGGCCACTAAACACGCAGTATTTT.

CDR3 amino acids: CASSSQETQYF. The CDR3 region has the DNA TGTGCCAGCAGCTCCCAAGAGACCCAGTACTTC. The chain couples TRBV4-2 to TRBJ2-5; no clear D gene. The germline V gene has CDR1 LGHNA and CDR2 YNFKEQ. This CDR3 contains 11 residues. V was pared by 5 bases and J by 1 base, with 2 bases between.

The rearrangement links TRBV6-5 to TRBJ1-2; 9 bases agree with TRBD1. V shed 0 bases and J 4 bases; nucleotides not matched to a gene: 6. Germline V lookup: CDR1 MNHEY, CDR2 SVGAGI. There are 16 residues in the CDR3. The CDR3: CASSYSLPGQGYGYTF. The CDR3, as DNA: TGTGCCAGCAGTTACTCTCTTCCGGGACAGGGCTATGGCTACACCTTC.

The chain links TRBV20-1 to TRBJ2-3; D unresolved. The CDR3 length is 11 residues. Germline lookup yields CDR1 DFQATT and CDR2 SNEGSKA (reference sequence). V lost 5 bases and J lost 3, with 6 bases in between. The CDR3 bases are TGCAGTGCTTGGCGGACAGATACGCAGTATTTT. Its translation: CSAWRTDTQYF.

The gene calls are TRBV28 and TRBJ1-1; TRBD1 is a possible D gene (5 bases). The CDR3 consists of 16 residues. The germline gives CDR1 MDHEN, CDR2 SYDVKM. V lost 5 bases and J 5 bases, leaving 21 bases between the germline ends. For the CDR3, the DNA is TGTGCCAGCAGTCCGCCAGGGTGGAGGGTCCAAACTGAAGCTTTCTTT. Translated: CASSPPGWRVQTEAFF. Together with reference TRBV28 and TRBJ1-1, the CDR3 gives the full variable domain: DVKVTQSSRYLVKRTGEKVFLECVQDMDHENMFWYRQDPGLGLRLIYFSYDVKMKEKGDIPEGYSVSREKKERFSLILESASTNQTSMYLCASSPPGWRVQTEAFFGQGTRLTVV.

Notes on this clone: Other DNA sequences of this sample code for an identical CDR3. The chain employs TRBV5-1 and TRBJ1-2; TRBD1 might be the D (5 bases). V lost 1 base and J 8 bases, leaving 18 bases between the germline ends. This CDR3 has 15 residues. Germline lookup yields CDR1 SGHRS and CDR2 YFSETQ. The CDR3 sequence: CASSLRGDGGLGYTF. The CDR3 DNA reads TGCGCCAGCAGCTTGCGCGGGGACGGGGGTCTGGGCTACACCTTC.

The rearrangement uses TRBV29-1 and TRBJ1-5; no clear D gene. V was clipped by 7 bases and J by 4 bases, with 11 bases between them. Germline V gene lookup returns CDR1 SQVTM and CDR2 ANQGSEA. The CDR3 extends over 12 amino acids. The CDR3 reads CSALTPNQPQHF. The CDR3, as DNA: TGCAGCGCCCTGACACCAAATCAGCCCCAGCATTTT.

The rearrangement links TRBV19 to TRBJ1-1; D gene unclear. CDR1 and CDR2 from the germline V gene are LNHDA and SQIVND (reference sequence). V gave up 5 bases and J gave up 0 bases, with 7 bases separating them. CDR3 length equals 13 residues. As DNA, the CDR3 is TGTGCCAGTAGTTCGTCCATGAACACTGAAGCTTTCTTT. It yields the protein CASSSSMNTEAFF.